A single sample is the source of the 20 T cell receptor beta chains below, sequenced in a study of blood T cells in healthy people across ages. Using a J-beta primer mix together with a sample-barcoded 5' primer, a second PCR was run for about 7 to 12 cycles. MiXCR was run by TCRdb on the 5' RACE reads, yielding one entry per CDR3 protein. The profile covers 800,000 to 900,000 distinct CDR3 sequences, with under 80% appearing a single time and roughly 25% taken by the ten largest. Sequences were obtained from blood. These receptors were collected from a man aged 25 to 45 in good health.

The chain couples TRBV29-1 to TRBJ2-4; TRBD1 agrees at 7 bases. The end of the DNA fits TRBJ2-7 better, so the J call may be wrong. The CDR3 is made up of 13 amino acids. CDR1 is SQVTM and CDR2 is ANQGSEA in the germline V gene. The CDR3 here is CSVVQGIEYEQYF. As DNA, the CDR3 is TGCAGCGTCGTACAGGGGATTGAGTACGAGCAGTACTTC.

The rearrangement links TRBV7-2 to TRBJ2-1; 8 bases map to TRBD2. Germline V gene sequence: CDR1 SGHTA, CDR2 FQGNSA. With V trimmed by 5 bases and J by 5 bases, 5 bases remained unmatched. This CDR3 is 14 amino acids long. The CDR3 bases are TGTGCCAGCAGCGCGCAGCGGGGGCACAATGAGCAGTTCTTC. Its protein product is CASSAQRGHNEQFF.

The chain couples TRBV7-9 to TRBJ1-1; D not resolved. V gave up 3 bases and J gave up 4 bases, with 12 bases separating them. In germline, CDR1 is SEHNR, CDR2 FQNEAQ (reference sequence). The CDR3 has 14 amino acids. The CDR3: CASSLNSELTEAFF. DNA of the CDR3: TGTGCCAGCAGCTTGAACAGTGAGCTCACTGAAGCTTTCTTT. The full variable domain, with the rest looked up from reference TRBV7-9 and TRBJ1-1, is DTGVSQNPRHKITKRGQNVTFRCDPISEHNRLYWYRQTLGQGPEFLTYFQNEAQLEKSRLLSDRFSAERPKGSFSTLEIQRTEQGDSAMYLCASSLNSELTEAFFGQGTRLTVV.

The chain employs TRBV7-3 and TRBJ2-1, with D tentatively TRBD1 (6 bases). V lost 5 bases and J 9 bases, leaving 17 bases between the germline ends. CDR3 size: 14 residues. In germline, CDR1 is SGHTA, CDR2 FQGTGA. For the CDR3, the DNA is TGTGCCAGCAGCGCCTACCGGGACACCAGTGAGCAGTTCTTC. It yields the protein CASSAYRDTSEQFF. Looking up the rest from reference TRBV7-3 and TRBJ2-1 gives the full variable domain: GAGVSQTPSNKVTEKGKYVELRCDPISGHTALYWYRQSLGQGPEFLIYFQGTGAADDSGLPNDRFFAVRPEGSVSTLKIQRTERGDSAVYLCASSAYRDTSEQFFGPGTRLTVL.

The table lists this clonotype with a few counts. The J gene is TRBJ2-2, the V gene TRBV7-3; D unresolved. With 3 bases removed from V and 5 bases from J, the gap between germline ends came to 10 bases. CDR1 and CDR2 from the germline V gene are SGHTA and FQGTGA. This CDR3 contains 14 residues. CDR3 sequence reads: CASSFLGKTGELFF. The CDR3 DNA is TGTGCCAGCAGCTTTTTGGGGAAGACCGGGGAGCTGTTTTTT.

The chain carries TRBV24-1 and TRBJ2-1, with TRBD2 identical over 8 bases. This CDR3 region has 15 residues. The V gene end was trimmed by 3 bases and the J gene end by 4 bases; junction bases not matched to a gene: 4. Germline CDR1 and CDR2: KGHDR and SFDVKD. DNA of the CDR3: TGTGCCACCAGTGATCGGGGGGGCCCATACAATGAGCAGTTCTTC. Protein product: CATSDRGGPYNEQFF.

This sequence joins TRBV20-1 and TRBJ1-5; no clear D. This CDR3 has 13 residues. V was trimmed by 3 bases and J by 4 bases, leaving 10 bases between them. CDR1 is DFQATT, CDR2 SNEGSKA, per germline (reference sequence). The CDR3 spells CSASGGFNQPQHF. CDR3 sequence (DNA): TGCAGTGCTAGTGGCGGGTTTAATCAGCCCCAGCATTTT.

This clonotype appeared a few times. The chain recombines TRBV27 with TRBJ1-4; TRBD1 matches at 7 bases. V dropped 3 bases and J dropped 2; count of bases not matched to a gene: 12. The CDR3 is made up of 18 amino acids. Germline V CDR1 and CDR2: MNHEY, SMNVEV (reference sequence). CDR3 sequence reads: CASSLRGPVYSTNEKLFF. CDR3 coding DNA: TGTGCCAGCAGTTTGAGGGGGCCCGTGTACTCGACTAATGAAAAACTGTTTTTT.

This clonotype has just a few counts. The genes are TRBV12-3 or TRBV12-4 and TRBJ1-5, with unresolved D. The CDR3 has 14 residues. V was cut by 4 bases and J by 4 bases, with 11 bases left in between. The DNA for the CDR3 is TGTGCCAGCAGTTCGACAAACGCAAATCAGCCCCAGCATTTT. It encodes CASSSTNANQPQHF.

This clonotype showed up just a few times. The chain recombines TRBV4-2 with TRBJ1-2, with a weak D call TRBD1 (6 bases). Trimming left V 0 bases short and J 7 bases short, with 24 bases between. The CDR3 contains 18 residues. The germline gives CDR1 LGHNA, CDR2 YNFKEQ. CDR3 DNA: TGTGCCAGCAGCCAAGACCACGGTTCGACAGGATTGGTTCGTGGCTACACCTTC. Amino acid sequence: CASSQDHGSTGLVRGYTF.

A word on this clonotype: The junction does not match germline at one end; this may be a read error. This chain connects TRBV10-3 to TRBJ2-4, with D tentatively TRBD2 (6 bases). Germline values: CDR1 ENHRY, CDR2 SYGVKD. The CDR3 sequence is 11 residues long. This chain's CDR3 is CAVSEVREQYF. The DNA for the CDR3 is TGTGCCGTCAGTGAGGTCCGGGAGCAGTACTTC.

This clonotype was counted only a few times. The chain links TRBV12-3 or TRBV12-4 to TRBJ2-7, with 10 nucleotides matching TRBD2. The DNA matches TRBJ2-5 better at its end, which makes the J call doubtful. CDR3 length: 15 amino acids. In nucleotides, the CDR3 is TGTGCCAGCAGAGCCACTAGCGGGGTGTCGGAGACCCAGTACTTC. It codes for CASRATSGVSETQYF.

The rearrangement joins TRBV4-3 to TRBJ2-7; D may be TRBD1 (6 bases). The CDR3 extends over 15 amino acids. The germline CDR1 and CDR2 sequences are LGHNA and YSLEER. V lost 1 base and J 0 bases, leaving 10 bases between the germline ends. The CDR3 region is CASSQAQGSSYEQYF. The DNA of the CDR3 is TGCGCCAGCAGCCAAGCTCAGGGGTCCTCCTACGAGCAGTACTTC.

The chain has TRBV13 and TRBJ2-4; 8 nucleotides line up with TRBD1. J was trimmed by 8 bases and V by 0 bases; bases with no gene match: 6. CDR1 and CDR2 from the germline V gene are PRHDT and FYEKMQ (reference sequence). The CDR3 extends over 15 amino acids. CDR3 coding DNA: TGTGCCAGCAGCTTAGGCGGTCAGGGGGCTTACATTCAGTACTTC. This codes for CASSLGGQGAYIQYF.

The rearrangement links TRBV2 to TRBJ2-3, with 7 bases matching TRBD2. V dropped 6 bases and J dropped 2; count of bases not matched to a gene: 2. Per the germline V gene, CDR1 is SNHLY and CDR2 is FYNNEI. The CDR3 is 13 amino acids. CDR3: CASRREPTDTQYF. The CDR3 region has the DNA TGTGCCAGCAGGCGGGAGCCCACAGATACGCAGTATTTT.

The chain couples TRBV29-1 to TRBJ2-5, with a weak D call TRBD1 (6 bases). This CDR3 region has 12 residues. V shed 4 bases and J shed 9 bases, with 15 bases lying between them. Germline assignment: CDR1 SQVTM and CDR2 ANQGSEA. The CDR3: CSVGQVRSAQYF. CDR3 DNA: TGCAGCGTTGGACAGGTTAGGAGTGCCCAGTACTTC. Drawing the rest from reference TRBV29-1 and TRBJ2-5, the complete variable domain is SAVISQKPSRDICQRGTSLTIQCQVDSQVTMMFWYRQQPGQSLTLIATANQGSEATYESGFVIDKFPISRPNLTFSTLTVSNMSPEDSSIYLCSVGQVRSAQYFGPGTRLLVL.

This rearrangement joins TRBV12-3 or TRBV12-4 to TRBJ2-5, with D perhaps matching TRBD2 (6 bases). The CDR3 is 15 residues long. V was trimmed by 4 bases and J by 5 bases, leaving 17 bases between them. This CDR3 is CASSSSGASVETQYF. CDR3 in DNA: TGTGCCAGCAGTTCCTCCGGGGCTAGCGTTGAGACCCAGTACTTC.

The chain joins TRBV7-2 to TRBJ2-1; D possibly matches TRBD1 or TRBD2 (6 bases each). The ends were cut back, 5 bases at V and 15 bases at J, with 26 bases in the middle. CDR1 SGHTA and CDR2 FQGNSA come from the germline V gene. This CDR3 contains 15 residues. The CDR3 protein is CASSPSAGRGRGAFF. CDR3 nucleotides: TGTGCCAGCAGCCCCAGCGCGGGTAGAGGAAGGGGGGCGTTCTTC.

The chain couples TRBV2 to TRBJ2-4, with TRBD2 matching over 8 bases. The J call is in doubt because the DNA end fits TRBJ2-5 better. The CDR3 has 14 residues. The germline CDR1 and CDR2 sequences are SNHLY and FYNNEI. The CDR3 here is CASRNLAGEETQYF. The CDR3 DNA follows: TGTGCCAGCAGAAACCTAGCGGGCGAAGAGACCCAGTACTTC.

This chain joins TRBV10-3 and TRBJ2-1; the match to TRBD2 covers 15 bases. The CDR3 spans 17 residues. The V and J ends lost 3 bases and 5 bases, in that order; junction bases with no gene match: 5. From germline, CDR1 is ENHRY and CDR2 SYGVKD. CDR3: CAISEPGLAGGDNEQFF. The DNA of the CDR3 is TGTGCCATCAGTGAACCGGGACTAGCGGGGGGCGACAATGAGCAGTTCTTC.